These T cell receptor beta chains were read from a single sample in a study of T cells in Graves' hyperthyroidism and ophthalmopathy. TCRdb analysed the multiplex PCR reads with MiXCR anew, one entry per CDR3 protein. Among 450,000 to 700,000 distinct CDR3 sequences, 40% to 55% were seen once, and the ten largest hold around 17%. The specimen sequenced was peripheral blood or thyroid tissue (not recorded which). The receptors here all came from an adult woman with Graves' disease, either hyperthyroidism or ophthalmopathy (not recorded which). Each CDR3 is given with its conserved first and last residue. The D gene is left open where the match is weak. The size of a clone is reported for some rows only, either as once, few or many, or as a class for expanded clones.

D: TRBD1
J: TRBJ2-7
V: TRBV24-1
size: -
CDR3: CVIGQGAGQTYEQYF
DNA: TGTGTCATCGGACAGGGGGCAGGACAAACCTACGAGCAGTACTTC

D: -
J: TRBJ2-3
V: TRBV10-3
size: -
CDR3: CAIASGLDTQYF
DNA: TGTGCCATCGCCAGCGGGTTAGATACGCAGTATTTT

D: -
J: TRBJ1-1
V: TRBV28
size: many
CDR3: CASSTPWGRNTEAFF
DNA: TGTGCCAGCAGTACGCCCTGGGGACGGAACACTGAAGCTTTCTTT

D: -
J: TRBJ1-5
V: TRBV7-9
size: few
CDR3: CASSTVQNQPQHF
DNA: TGTGCCAGCAGCACAGTCCAAAATCAGCCCCAGCATTTT

D: -
J: TRBJ1-5
V: TRBV29-1
size: -
CDR3: CSVEEEGNRPQHF
DNA: TGCAGCGTTGAAGAGGAGGGTAACCGGCCCCAGCATTTT

D: -
J: TRBJ1-2
V: TRBV10-3
size: -
CDR3: CATMGLRGRTDYGYTF
DNA: TGTGCCACCATGGGTCTGAGGGGCCGAACAGACTATGGCTACACCTTC

D: -
J: TRBJ2-5
V: TRBV7-3
size: -
CDR3: CASSQKEAQYF
DNA: TGCGCCAGCAGCCAGAAAGAGGCCCAGTACTTC

D: TRBD1
J: TRBJ1-2
V: TRBV10-3
size: -
CDR3: CAILRTGGADGYTF
DNA: TGTGCCATCCTAAGGACAGGGGGCGCCGATGGCTACACCTTC

D: -
J: TRBJ1-5
V: TRBV28
size: few
CDR3: CASSLYPIINQPQHF
DNA: TGTGCCAGCAGTTTATACCCCATCATTAATCAGCCCCAGCATTTT

D: -
J: TRBJ2-2
V: TRBV7-9
size: -
CDR3: CACSIQVSRGTGELFF
DNA: TGTGCCTGCAGCATCCAGGTTTCGAGGGGCACCGGGGAGCTGTTTTTT

D: TRBD1
J: TRBJ1-2
V: TRBV14
size: -
CDR3: CASSQVGTAYYGYTF
DNA: TGTGCCAGCAGCCAAGTCGGGACAGCCTACTATGGCTACACCTTC